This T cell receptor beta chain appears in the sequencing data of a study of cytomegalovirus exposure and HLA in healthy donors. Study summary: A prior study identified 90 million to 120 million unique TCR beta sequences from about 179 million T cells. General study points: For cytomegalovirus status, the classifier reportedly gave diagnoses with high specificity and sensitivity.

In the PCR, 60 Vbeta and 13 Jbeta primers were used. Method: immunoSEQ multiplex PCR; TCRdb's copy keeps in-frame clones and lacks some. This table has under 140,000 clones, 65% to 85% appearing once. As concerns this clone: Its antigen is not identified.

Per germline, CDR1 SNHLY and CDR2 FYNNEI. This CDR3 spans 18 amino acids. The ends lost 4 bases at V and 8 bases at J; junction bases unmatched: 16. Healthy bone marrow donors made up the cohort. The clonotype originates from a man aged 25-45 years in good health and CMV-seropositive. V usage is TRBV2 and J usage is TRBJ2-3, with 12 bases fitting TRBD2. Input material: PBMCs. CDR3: CASSALTLAGGPLVTQYF. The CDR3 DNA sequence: TGTGCCAGCAGTGCCCTAACCCTAGCGGGGGGGCCTCTTGTTACGCAGTATTTT.